This TCR beta chain was recorded in a study of breast tumors, draining lymph nodes, adjacent tissues. This CDR3 comprises 12 residues. The V and J ends lost 6 bases and 8 bases, in that order; junction bases with no gene match: 5. CDR1 SEHNR and CDR2 FQNEAQ come from the germline V gene (reference sequence). MiXCR, run by TCRdb on the multiplex PCR reads, gives a single entry per CDR3 protein. The sample consists of about 230,000 distinct CDR3 sequences, approximately 29% of them appearing once. Axillary draining lymph nodes of breast cancer patients supplied the node samples. General study results and limits: Tumor TCR diversity was below lymph nodes but above nontumor tissue.

In this sample, this clonotype turned up a few times. Its antigen is undetermined. The receptor was isolated from a female donor with breast cancer. Some clones in this sample may be carry-over from other donors' samples. The chain is built from TRBV7-9 and TRBJ1-1, with 8 bases aligning to TRBD1. The source material was axillary lymph node tissue. CDR3 sequence (DNA): TGTGCCAGCAGGGGTGGGGACAGGGAAGCTTTCTTT. Its translation: CASRGGDREAFF.